The 24 T cell receptor beta chains presented below share a single source sample, sequenced in a study of Ad26.COV2.S vaccination and SARS-CoV-2 variants. Sequenced by immunoSEQ multiplex PCR; TCRdb stores in-frame clones only, minus some. The sample carries around 450,000 clones, roughly nine tenths recorded once. As for treatment: around 19 received Ad26.COV2.S at low or high dose, single or two shots; 5 received placebo; per-sample allocation not given. Samples came from day 63 after the first vaccine or placebo injection. The sequenced sample was peripheral blood, obtained in a trial of Ad26.COV2.S vaccine versus placebo. The receptors here all came from a person between 18 and 65 years old who received the Ad26.COV2.S COVID-19 vaccine or a placebo.

This clone was counted once. This sequence joins TRBV24-1 and TRBJ2-2; a possible D gene is TRBD1 (6 bases). Germline V CDR1 and CDR2: KGHDR, SFDVKD. V lost 1 base and J 5 bases, leaving 10 bases between the germline ends. The CDR3 runs to 15 residues. The CDR3 bases are TGTGCCACCAGTGATTTAGGGGGTCGGACCGGGGAGCTGTTTTTT. It translates to CATSDLGGRTGELFF.

This clone was recorded only once. The chain combines TRBV7-6 with TRBJ2-5, with D hard to call. This CDR3 is 13 amino acids long. V was clipped by 1 base and J by 4 bases, with 7 bases between them. Germline V CDR1 and CDR2: SGHVS, FNYEAQ. The CDR3 loop reads CASSLVATETQYF. The CDR3 region has the DNA TGTGCCAGCAGCTTAGTGGCTACAGAGACCCAGTACTTC.

The chain employs TRBV9 and TRBJ2-2; 15 nucleotides line up with TRBD2. Germline CDR1 is SGDLS and CDR2 is YYNGEE. Unmatched junction bases numbered 3, after V lost 2 bases and J lost 7 bases. The CDR3 consists of 16 residues. DNA of the CDR3: TGTGCCAGCAGCGTTGGACTAGCGGGAGGGATCGGGGAGCTGTTTTTT. It codes for CASSVGLAGGIGELFF.

The CDR3 DNA is TGTGCCAGCAGCCCCACGGGGGGCTTAGGTGAAAAACTGTTTTTT. It is translated as CASSPTGGLGEKLFF. The chain combines TRBV7-9 with TRBJ1-4, with a weak D call TRBD1 (6 bases). Trimming pared 5 bases from V and 7 bases from J, leaving 17 bases between. The CDR3 extends over 15 amino acids. CDR1 is SEHNR and CDR2 is FQNEAQ in the germline V gene (reference sequence).

The chain combines TRBV19 with TRBJ1-1, with D perhaps matching TRBD1 (6 bases). V was cut by 7 bases and J by 5 bases, with 20 bases left in between. This CDR3 spans 15 amino acids. Germline V gene data show CDR1 as LNHDA and CDR2 as SQIVND (reference sequence). As DNA, the CDR3 is TGTGCCAGTAAAGGAAGGGGGACGACGAGGACTGAAGCTTTCTTT. This encodes CASKGRGTTRTEAFF.

This clone was seen once. V usage is TRBV29-1 and J usage is TRBJ1-2; D is unresolved. The germline V gene has CDR1 SQVTM and CDR2 ANQGSEA. The CDR3 totals 12 residues. Trimming pared 3 bases from V and 4 bases from J, leaving 9 bases between. In nucleotides, the CDR3 is TGCAGCGTTGATGGGGAGATCTATGGCTACACCTTC. It is translated as CSVDGEIYGYTF.

The V call is TRBV27, the J call TRBJ1-5; no firm D call. The CDR3 runs 14 residues. Trimming left V 4 bases short and J 1 base short, with 8 bases between. Per germline, CDR1 MNHEY and CDR2 SMNVEV (reference sequence). The chain's CDR3 is CASSSIGSNQPQHF. DNA of the CDR3: TGTGCCAGCAGTTCCATAGGGAGCAATCAGCCCCAGCATTTT.

V is TRBV15 and J is TRBJ2-5; D remains unclear. CDR3 size: 15 residues. Germline loops: CDR1 LNHNV, CDR2 YYDKDF (reference sequence). The germline V and J ends were trimmed by 5 bases and 2 bases, with 15 bases remaining between them. This CDR3 is CATSGNPGRQETQYF. The CDR3 DNA is TGTGCCACCAGCGGAAACCCAGGTCGTCAAGAGACCCAGTACTTC.

This clone was found a few times. The chain employs TRBV19 and TRBJ2-2; 14 nucleotides line up with TRBD2. This CDR3 spans 18 amino acids. Germline V lookup: CDR1 LNHDA, CDR2 SQIVND (reference sequence). Germline trimming cut 7 bases from V and 3 bases from J; bases unmatched to any gene: 10. The CDR3 region is CASIPSTSGRADTGELFF. The CDR3 bases are TGTGCCAGTATTCCGTCGACTAGCGGGAGGGCCGACACCGGGGAGCTGTTTTTT.

This clone was found a few times. This chain uses TRBV5-1 with TRBJ1-1; D may be TRBD1 (6 bases). V lost 0 bases, J lost 6 bases, and 15 bases lay in between. The CDR3 runs to 15 residues. Per the germline V gene, CDR1 is SGHRS and CDR2 is YFSETQ. The CDR3 DNA follows: TGCGCCAGCAGCTTGGATGGGGGGCCCTCCTCTGAAGCTTTCTTT. The encoded protein is CASSLDGGPSSEAFF.

The chain joins TRBV21-1 to TRBJ2-1; no DNA check was done on the table's D call, TRBD2. TRBV21-1 counts as a pseudogene. The length of the CDR3 is 16 residues. The CDR3 spells CASSLNREVGPHEQFF. CDR3 nucleotide sequence: TGTGCCAGCAGCCTGAACCGGGAGGTCGGTCCCCATGAGCAGTTCTTC.

The V gene is TRBV6-5, the J gene TRBJ1-2; D may be TRBD1 (5 bases). The length of the CDR3 is 15 residues. The V end was cut by 7 bases, the J end by 4 bases, with 19 bases between. The germline V gene encodes CDR1 MNHEY and CDR2 SVGAGI. The DNA for the CDR3 is TGTGCCAGCATGTTAAGATGGGACGGGAGCTATGGCTACACCTTC. Its translation: CASMLRWDGSYGYTF.

The chain recombines TRBV15 with TRBJ1-1; D might be TRBD1 (5 bases). Germline assignment: CDR1 LNHNV and CDR2 YYDKDF (reference sequence). Between the trimmed V and J ends, which lost 0 bases and 5 bases, there was a span of 10 bases. CDR3 length equals 14 residues. DNA for the CDR3: TGTGCCACCAGCAGAGATGGCCAGGGAACTGAAGCTTTCTTT. Translating gives CATSRDGQGTEAFF.

This clone was detected a few times. V and J are TRBV6-5 and TRBJ1-6; tentatively, D is TRBD1 (5 bases). V was shortened by 6 bases and J by 2 bases, with 8 bases between the two germline ends. The CDR3 contains 14 residues. CDR1 MNHEY and CDR2 SVGAGI come from the germline V gene. CDR3 residues: CASSMDTYNSPLHF. The CDR3 region has the DNA TGTGCCAGCAGCATGGACACCTATAATTCACCCCTCCACTTT.

The rearrangement links TRBV7-9 to TRBJ1-3; 9 nucleotides line up with TRBD1. The germline CDR1 and CDR2 sequences are SEHNR and FQNEAQ (reference sequence). This CDR3 has 16 amino acids. The ends lost 5 bases at V and 1 base at J; junction bases unmatched: 6. In DNA form, the CDR3 reads TGTGCCAGCAGCCCTCGCGGGACAGGGTCTGGAAACACCATATATTTT. Translating gives CASSPRGTGSGNTIYF. Full variable domain (missing parts from reference TRBV7-9 and TRBJ1-3): DTGVSQNPRHKITKRGQNVTFRCDPISEHNRLYWYRQTLGQGPEFLTYFQNEAQLEKSRLLSDRFSAERPKGSFSTLEIQRTEQGDSAMYLCASSPRGTGSGNTIYFGEGSWLTVV.

The rearrangement uses TRBV5-5 and TRBJ2-1; D ambiguous. Trimming cost V 0 bases and J 0 bases, with 4 bases left between them. This CDR3 spans 14 amino acids. The germline V gene has CDR1 SGHKS and CDR2 YYEKEE (reference sequence). CDR3: CASSLGSSYNEQFF. The DNA for the CDR3 is TGTGCCAGCAGCTTGGGGAGCTCCTACAATGAGCAGTTCTTC.

The chain uses TRBV5-1 and TRBJ1-6, with TRBD1 as a possible D gene (6 bases). This CDR3 has 16 residues. The V end lost 2 bases, the J end lost 6 bases, and 15 bases lay between the germline ends. Germline V gene data show CDR1 as SGHRS and CDR2 as YFSETQ. DNA for the CDR3: TGCGCCAGCAGCTTAGGGGGGACGGCGGTTAATTCACCCCTCCACTTT. This encodes CASSLGGTAVNSPLHF.

Details on this clone: This specimen includes other DNA sequences encoding the same CDR3. The V call is TRBV28, the J call TRBJ2-7, with 11 nucleotides matching TRBD1. After removal of 0 bases from V and 4 bases from J, the junction contained 2 bases not matched to a gene. This CDR3 has 15 residues. Germline CDR1 reads MDHEN; CDR2 reads SYDVKM. This chain's CDR3 is CASSLWGQGVYEQYF. The CDR3, as DNA: TGTGCCAGCAGTTTATGGGGACAGGGGGTATACGAGCAGTACTTC.

V is TRBV5-1 and J is TRBJ2-3, with a weak D call TRBD2 (7 bases). Germline V gives CDR1 SGHRS, CDR2 YFSETQ. This CDR3 comprises 15 residues. The ends were cut back, 0 bases at V and 4 bases at J, with 12 bases in the middle. The CDR3 spells CASSLEGGAPDTQYF. As DNA, the CDR3 is TGCGCCAGCAGCTTGGAAGGGGGGGCCCCAGATACGCAGTATTTT. The full variable domain, rest sourced from reference TRBV5-1 and TRBJ2-3, is KAGVTQTPRYLIKTRGQQVTLSCSPISGHRSVSWYQQTPGQGLQFLFEYFSETQRNKGNFPGRFSGRQFSNSRSEMNVSTLELGDSALYLCASSLEGGAPDTQYFGPGTRLTVL.

Only a few counts were recorded for this clone. This chain uses TRBV7-9 with TRBJ2-3; D perhaps matches TRBD1 (5 bases). Trimming stripped 7 bases from V and 6 bases from J, with 26 bases between. CDR1 SEHNR and CDR2 FQNEAQ come from the germline V gene (reference sequence). CDR3 length: 17 residues. The CDR3 reads CASTRNLQGSFKDTQYF. The CDR3 DNA reads TGTGCCAGCACAAGAAACCTCCAGGGATCTTTCAAGGATACGCAGTATTTT.

The genes are TRBV6-5 and TRBJ1-2, with D possibly matching TRBD1 (6 bases). The CDR3 length is 14 residues. Germline V gene sequence: CDR1 MNHEY, CDR2 SVGAGI. Between the trimmed V and J ends, which lost 6 bases and 3 bases, there was a span of 14 bases. The CDR3 loop is CASRGAGDDYGYTF. CDR3 coding DNA: TGTGCCAGCAGAGGCGCAGGGGACGACTATGGCTACACCTTC.

This clone has only one observation. This chain links TRBV5-4 with TRBJ2-2, with D uncertain. The CDR3 length is 14 residues. Per germline, CDR1 SGHNT and CDR2 YYREEE (reference sequence). V lost 4 bases to trimming and J lost 5 bases, with 12 bases between them. CDR3 loop: CASSRAGVTGELFF. CDR3 nucleotides: TGTGCCAGCAGCCGCGCCGGTGTTACCGGGGAGCTGTTTTTT.

The chain employs TRBV25-1 and TRBJ2-5; 9 nucleotides align to TRBD2. This CDR3 comprises 15 residues. V lost 2 bases, J lost 1 base, and 2 bases stayed unmatched. The germline CDR1 and CDR2 sequences are MGHDK and SYGVNS. This chain's CDR3 is CASSETSGLQETQYF. CDR3 sequence (DNA): TGTGCCAGCAGTGAAACTAGCGGGCTCCAAGAGACCCAGTACTTC.

The CDR3 DNA sequence: TGTGCCAGCAGTTTATTGGCCTTTGGTCTGGCTGGGGGTAGCAATCAGCCCCAGCATTTT. This codes for CASSLLAFGLAGGSNQPQHF. The rearrangement joins TRBV27 to TRBJ1-5; D possibly corresponds to TRBD1 (5 bases). CDR3 length: 20 amino acids. V lost 1 base and J 0 bases, leaving 22 bases between the germline ends. Germline V gene sequence: CDR1 MNHEY, CDR2 SMNVEV (reference sequence).